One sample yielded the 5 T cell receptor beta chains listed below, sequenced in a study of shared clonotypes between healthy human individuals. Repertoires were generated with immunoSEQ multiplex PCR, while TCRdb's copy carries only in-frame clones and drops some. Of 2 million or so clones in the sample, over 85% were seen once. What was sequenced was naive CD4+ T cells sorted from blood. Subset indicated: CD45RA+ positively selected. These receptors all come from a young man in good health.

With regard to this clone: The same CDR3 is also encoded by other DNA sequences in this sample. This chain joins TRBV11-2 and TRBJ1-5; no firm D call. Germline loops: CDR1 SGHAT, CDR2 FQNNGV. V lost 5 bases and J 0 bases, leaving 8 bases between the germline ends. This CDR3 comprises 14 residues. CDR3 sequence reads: CASSPDGSNQPQHF. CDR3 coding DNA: TGTGCCAGCAGCCCGGACGGTAGCAATCAGCCCCAGCATTTT. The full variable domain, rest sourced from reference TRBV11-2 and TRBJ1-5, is EAGVAQSPRYKIIEKRQSVAFWCNPISGHATLYWYQQILGQGPKLLIQFQNNGVVDDSQLPKDRFSAERLKGVDSTLKIQPAKLEDSAVYLCASSPDGSNQPQHFGDGTRLSIL.

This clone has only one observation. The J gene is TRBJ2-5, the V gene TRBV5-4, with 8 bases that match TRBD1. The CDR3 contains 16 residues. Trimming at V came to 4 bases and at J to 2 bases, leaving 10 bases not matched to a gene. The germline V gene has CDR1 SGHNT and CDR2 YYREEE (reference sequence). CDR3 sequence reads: CASSRGTGGLQETQYF. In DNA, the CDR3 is TGTGCCAGCAGCCGCGGGACAGGAGGACTTCAAGAGACCCAGTACTTC. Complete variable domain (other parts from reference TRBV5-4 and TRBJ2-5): ETGVTQSPTHLIKTRGQQVTLRCSSQSGHNTVSWYQQALGQGPQFIFQYYREEENGRGNFPPRFSGLQFPNYSSELNVNALELDDSALYLCASSRGTGGLQETQYFGPGTRLLVL.

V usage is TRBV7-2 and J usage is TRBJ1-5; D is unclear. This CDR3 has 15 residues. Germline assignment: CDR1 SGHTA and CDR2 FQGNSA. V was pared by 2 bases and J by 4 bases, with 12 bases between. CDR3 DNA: TGTGCCAGCAGCTTAATCGTCGTCCGGAATCAGCCCCAGCATTTT. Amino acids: CASSLIVVRNQPQHF. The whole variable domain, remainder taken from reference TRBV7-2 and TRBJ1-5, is GAGVSQSPSNKVTEKGKDVELRCDPISGHTALYWYRQSLGQGLEFLIYFQGNSAPDKSGLPSDRFSAERTGGSVSTLTIQRTQQEDSAVYLCASSLIVVRNQPQHFGDGTRLSIL.

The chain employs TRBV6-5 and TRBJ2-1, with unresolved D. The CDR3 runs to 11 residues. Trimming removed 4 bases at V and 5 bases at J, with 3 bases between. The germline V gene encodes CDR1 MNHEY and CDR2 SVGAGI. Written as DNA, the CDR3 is TGTGCCAGCAGTTGGGACAATGAGCAGTTCTTC. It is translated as CASSWDNEQFF.

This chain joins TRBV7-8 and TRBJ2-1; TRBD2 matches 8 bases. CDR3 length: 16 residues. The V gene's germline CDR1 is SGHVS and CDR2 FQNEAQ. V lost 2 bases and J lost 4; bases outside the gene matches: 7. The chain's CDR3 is CASSLSVAGGYNEQFF. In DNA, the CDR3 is TGTGCCAGCAGCTTATCGGTGGCGGGGGGATACAATGAGCAGTTCTTC.